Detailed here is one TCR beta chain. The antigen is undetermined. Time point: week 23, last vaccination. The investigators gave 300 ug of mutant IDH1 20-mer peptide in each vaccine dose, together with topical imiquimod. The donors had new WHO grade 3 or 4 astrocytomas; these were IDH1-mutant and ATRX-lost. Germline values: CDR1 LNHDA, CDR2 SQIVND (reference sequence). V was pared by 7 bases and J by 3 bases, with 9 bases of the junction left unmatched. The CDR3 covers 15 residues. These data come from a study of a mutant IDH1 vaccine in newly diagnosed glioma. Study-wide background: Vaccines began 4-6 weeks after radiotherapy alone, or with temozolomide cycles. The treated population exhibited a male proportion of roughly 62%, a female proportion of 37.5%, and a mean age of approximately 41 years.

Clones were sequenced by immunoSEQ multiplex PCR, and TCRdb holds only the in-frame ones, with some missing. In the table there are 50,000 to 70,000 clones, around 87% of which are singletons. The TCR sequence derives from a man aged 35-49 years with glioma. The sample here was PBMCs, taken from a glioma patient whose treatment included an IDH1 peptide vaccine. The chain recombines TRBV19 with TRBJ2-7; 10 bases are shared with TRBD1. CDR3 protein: CASKTGTGEDYEQYF. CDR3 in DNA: TGTGCCAGTAAGACAGGGACAGGGGAGGACTACGAGCAGTACTTC. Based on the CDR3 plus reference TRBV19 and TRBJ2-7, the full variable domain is DGGITQSPKYLFRKEGQNVTLSCEQNLNHDAMYWYRQDPGQGLRLIYYSQIVNDFQKGDIAEGYSVSREKKESFPLTVTSAQKNPTAFYLCASKTGTGEDYEQYFGPGTRLTVT.